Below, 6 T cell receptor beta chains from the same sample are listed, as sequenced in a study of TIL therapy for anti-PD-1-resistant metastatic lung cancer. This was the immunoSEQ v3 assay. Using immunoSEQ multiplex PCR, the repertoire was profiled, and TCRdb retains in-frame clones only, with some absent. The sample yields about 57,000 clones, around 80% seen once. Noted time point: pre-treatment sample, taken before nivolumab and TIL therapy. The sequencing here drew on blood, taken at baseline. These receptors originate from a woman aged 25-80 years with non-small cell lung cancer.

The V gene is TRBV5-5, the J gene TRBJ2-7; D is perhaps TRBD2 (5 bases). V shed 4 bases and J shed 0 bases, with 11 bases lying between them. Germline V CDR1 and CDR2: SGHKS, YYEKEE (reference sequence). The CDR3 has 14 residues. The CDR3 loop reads CASSSRGPSYEQYF. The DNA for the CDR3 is TGTGCCAGCAGCAGTCGGGGTCCCTCCTACGAGCAGTACTTC.

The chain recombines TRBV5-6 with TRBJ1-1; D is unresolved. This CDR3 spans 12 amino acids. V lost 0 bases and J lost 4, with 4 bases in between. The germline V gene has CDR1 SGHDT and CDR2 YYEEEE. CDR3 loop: CASSLGSTEAFF. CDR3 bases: TGTGCCAGCAGCTTGGGGTCCACTGAAGCTTTCTTT.

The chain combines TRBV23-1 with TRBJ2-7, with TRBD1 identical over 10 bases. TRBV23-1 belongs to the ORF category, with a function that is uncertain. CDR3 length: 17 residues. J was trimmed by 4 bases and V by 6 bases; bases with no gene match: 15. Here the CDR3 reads CASRLCPGGTGVYEQYF. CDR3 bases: TGCGCCAGCAGGCTGTGCCCCGGGGGGACAGGGGTGTACGAGCAGTACTTC.

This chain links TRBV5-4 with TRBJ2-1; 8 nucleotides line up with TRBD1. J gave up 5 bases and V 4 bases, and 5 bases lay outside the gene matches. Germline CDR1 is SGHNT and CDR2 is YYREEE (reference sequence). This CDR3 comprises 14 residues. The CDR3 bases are TGTGCCAGCAGCATACAGGGGGTCAACAATGAGCAGTTCTTC. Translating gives CASSIQGVNNEQFF.

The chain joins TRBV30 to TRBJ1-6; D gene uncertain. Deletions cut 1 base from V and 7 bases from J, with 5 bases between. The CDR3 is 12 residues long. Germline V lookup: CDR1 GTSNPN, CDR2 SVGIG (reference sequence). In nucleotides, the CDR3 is TGTGCCTGGAGTGAGGCCAATTCACCCCTCCACTTT. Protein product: CAWSEANSPLHF.

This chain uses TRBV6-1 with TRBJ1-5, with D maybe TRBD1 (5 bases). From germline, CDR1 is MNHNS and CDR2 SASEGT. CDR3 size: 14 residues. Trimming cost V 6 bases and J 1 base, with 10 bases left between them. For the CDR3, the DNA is TGTGCCAGCAGCGGGGCGTCGAGCAATCAGCCCCAGCATTTT. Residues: CASSGASSNQPQHF.